These T cell receptor beta chains were read from a single sample in a study of response to subunit inactivated influenza vaccine. TCRdb itself ran the RT-PCR reads through MiXCR, one entry per CDR3 protein. Here the sample spans 700,000 to 800,000 distinct CDR3 sequences, approximately 18% being singletons. Source: PBMCs from blood, taken less than 6 days after vaccination. Receptors originate from a man aged 50 or older who received an inactivated influenza vaccine. CDR3s include the opening cysteine and the closing phenylalanine or tryptophan. D genes are given only for firm matches. Size values are once, few and many counts, or a class for expanded clones, and some rows have none.

j_call v_call clone_size d_call cdr3_nt cdr3_aa
TRBJ2-7 TRBV30 . . TGTGCCTGGAGCGCACCCCGCAAGGGGGCCTACGAGCAGTACTTC CAWSAPRKGAYEQYF
TRBJ1-5 TRBV12-3/TRBV12-4 few . TGTGCCAGCAGTGGGGGACTTCAGAATCAGCCCCAGCATTTT CASSGGLQNQPQHF
TRBJ1-2 TRBV5-1 . . TGCGCCAGCAGCTGGGGGGAGACAGCCTATGGCTACACCTTC CASSWGETAYGYTF
TRBJ1-2 TRBV12-3/TRBV12-4 few . TGTGCCAGCAGAACCGGCGGGGGTCGCGGCTACACCTTC CASRTGGGRGYTF
TRBJ1-5 TRBV7-2 . . TGTGCCAGCAGCCCCAGTTGGGGGAATCAGCCCCAGCATTTT CASSPSWGNQPQHF
TRBJ2-7 TRBV30 many . TGTGCCTGGAGCCGAGACGCATTGGTGTACTTC CAWSRDALVYF
TRBJ2-5 TRBV20-1 . TRBD2 TGCAGTGCTAGGGCCGTACTGAGCGGGAGCAAAGAGACCCAGTACTTC CSARAVLSGSKETQYF
TRBJ2-1 TRBV19 . . TGTGCCAGTAGTATGGAGAGGGGGGCGGGTGAGCAGTTCTTC CASSMERGAGEQFF
TRBJ1-1 TRBV10-3 few . TGTGCCATCAGCCCGGGACTCCAAGGAACTGAAGCTTTCTTT CAISPGLQGTEAFF
TRBJ2-7 TRBV6-1 few TRBD2 TGTGCCAGCATGCGAGGCGGGGGGGCTCTCTACGAGCAGTACTTC CASMRGGGALYEQYF
TRBJ1-6 TRBV20-1 many TRBD1 TGCAGCGCCCGGACAGGGGGTAATTCACCCCTCCACTTT CSARTGGNSPLHF
TRBJ2-2 TRBV5-5 few . TGTGCCAGCAGCTTGGGGGCTTCAGGCCTTGGCGCCGGGGAGCTGTTTTTT CASSLGASGLGAGELFF
TRBJ2-7 TRBV6-1 once . TGTGCCAGCAGCGACCCGCTCGGGCCCTACGAGCAGTACTTC CASSDPLGPYEQYF
TRBJ2-3 TRBV20-1 . . TGCAGTGCTAGAGATGCTGCAGTTCTCACAGATACGCAGTATTTT CSARDAAVLTDTQYF
TRBJ2-7 TRBV12-3/TRBV12-4 few . TGTGCCAGCAGTTTTGGCGGCTCGGGCGAGCAGTACTTC CASSFGGSGEQYF
TRBJ2-2 TRBV4-3 . TRBD2 TGCGCCAGCAGCCAAGATCGCGGGGGTGCGAACACCGGGGAGCTGTTTTTT CASSQDRGGANTGELFF
TRBJ1-1 TRBV6-5 . . TGTGCCAGCAGAGCCATGGGCACTGAAGCTTTCTTT CASRAMGTEAFF
TRBJ2-7 TRBV20-1 . . TGCAGTGCTAGGGAACAAGCCTACGAGCAGTACTTC CSAREQAYEQYF
TRBJ2-7 TRBV5-1 . . TGCGCCAGCAGCTTGAATTCTGGGACCTCCTACGAGCAGTACTTC CASSLNSGTSYEQYF
TRBJ2-1 TRBV5-6 . TRBD1 TGTGCCAGCAGCTTGGCCCCTCGGGACAGGGGGGGATTTGAGCAGTTCTTC CASSLAPRDRGGFEQFF
TRBJ1-2 TRBV6-1 few . TGTGCCAGCCGACCTGTAGCTAACTATGGCTACACCTTC CASRPVANYGYTF
TRBJ2-5 TRBV28 . . TGTGCCAGCAGAGTAGGACTGCGAGAGACCCAGTACTTC CASRVGLRETQYF
TRBJ2-3 TRBV7-2 few . TGTGCCAGCAGCTTAGGGTTTGGGTACACAGATACGCAGTATTTT CASSLGFGYTDTQYF
TRBJ2-7 TRBV6-1 few TRBD1 TGTGCCAGCAGTCATGGACAGGGGAGGTGGTACGAGCAGTACTTC CASSHGQGRWYEQYF
TRBJ2-1 TRBV4-3 . . TGCGCCAGCAGCCAAGAAGCTGTCGCGGGACTGACCTACAATGAGCAGTTCTTC CASSQEAVAGLTYNEQFF
TRBJ2-7 TRBV7-9 many TRBD2 TGTGCCAGCAGCTTCGGGGGGGGCGAGCAGTACTTC CASSFGGGEQYF
TRBJ2-7 TRBV29-1 few . TGCAGCGTTGAATCGGCGGGGAGCTCCTACGAGCAGTACTTC CSVESAGSSYEQYF
TRBJ1-1 TRBV5-1 many . TGCGCCAGCGGGGACACTATGAACACTGAAGCTTTCTTT CASGDTMNTEAFF
TRBJ2-4 TRBV7-9 few . TGTGCCAGCAGCTCAGGGGGGTTCATTCAGTACTTC CASSSGGFIQYF
TRBJ1-6 TRBV18 . TRBD1 TGTGCCAGCTCACTTCGTCCCGGGACAGGGGAAGATTCACCCCTCCACTTT CASSLRPGTGEDSPLHF
TRBJ2-1 TRBV12-3/TRBV12-4 many . TGTGCCAGCAGTATTTCGAGGGGGTACAATGAGCAGTTCTTC CASSISRGYNEQFF
TRBJ2-7 TRBV10-3 . . TGTGCCATCAGTGAGTCAGGGAAGGTGAGCTCCTACGAGCAGTACTTC CAISESGKVSSYEQYF
TRBJ2-2 TRBV29-1 . . TGCAGCGTAGAAAAGGGGAGTCGGGGGTCCGGGGAGCTGTTTTTT CSVEKGSRGSGELFF
TRBJ2-3 TRBV7-2 . . TGTGCCAGCAGGGGGTTTGGGGAAACTAGAACAGATACGCAGTATTTT CASRGFGETRTDTQYF
TRBJ1-6 TRBV15 . . TGTGCCACGAAACTTGACAGGACCTATAATTCACCCCTCCACTTT CATKLDRTYNSPLHF
TRBJ2-2 TRBV20-1 . TRBD1 TGCAGTGGCCGTCCCGGGACAGGGGTTCGAGCCGGGGAGCTGTTTTTT CSGRPGTGVRAGELFF
TRBJ2-1 TRBV4-1 . TRBD2 TGCGCCAGCAGCCGATCGACTAGCCTGGATGAGCAGTTCTTC CASSRSTSLDEQFF
TRBJ2-7 TRBV7-2 . TRBD2 TGTGCCAGCAGCCCGGGAGGCGGCCGAAAAGGATCCTACGAGCAGTACTTC CASSPGGGRKGSYEQYF
TRBJ1-5 TRBV20-1 . . TGCAGTGCTAGAGATCCGGGTACAATCAATCAGCCCCAGCATTTT CSARDPGTINQPQHF
TRBJ2-7 TRBV7-6 many TRBD2 TGTGCCAGCAGCTATGGGACTAGCGGGGCCTACGAGCAGTACTTC CASSYGTSGAYEQYF
TRBJ2-3 TRBV20-1 . TRBD2 TGCAGTGCTAGTGGTCGGGGGGGGAGCACAGATACGCAGTATTTT CSASGRGGSTDTQYF
TRBJ2-5 TRBV6-1 . . TGTGCCAGCAGCCCAACAGGGCTGGGGATAGAGACCCAGTACTTC CASSPTGLGIETQYF
TRBJ2-3 TRBV10-3 many . TGTGCCATCAGTGAGTCGAAACGGGAGCTCACAGATACGCAGTATTTT CAISESKRELTDTQYF
TRBJ2-2 TRBV7-6 . . TGTGCCAGCAGCTTAGGGATCTACACCGGGGAGCTGTTTTTT CASSLGIYTGELFF
TRBJ1-4 TRBV4-2 . . TGTGCCAGCAGCCGCCAAACTAATGAAAAACTGTTTTTT CASSRQTNEKLFF